The TCR beta chain under discussion was sequenced for a study of blood T cells in healthy people across ages. Findings and caveats of the study: Relative to aged donors, long-lived donors carried more naive CD4+ cells and displayed higher diversity.

About this clonotype itself: Its antigen is as yet unknown.

Donors each provided 8 to 10 milliliters of peripheral blood. Per sample, extraction of total RNA gave at least 6 micrograms in every case. Combining a sample-barcoded 5' primer with a J-beta primer mix, a second PCR ran for about 7 to 12 cycles. CDR3-containing paired-end reads numbering at least 2.5 million came from each sample. TCRdb reprocessed the 5' RACE reads via MiXCR and lists one record per CDR3 protein. Here the sample spans under 2 million distinct CDR3 sequences, approximately 32% being singletons. The germline V gene has CDR1 SQVTM and CDR2 ANQGSEA. The CDR3 is 19 residues long. J was trimmed by 0 bases and V by 5 bases; bases with no gene match: 15.

This TCR was recovered from a woman aged 25 to 39 in good health. The sequencing input was blood. The rearrangement joins TRBV29-1 to TRBJ2-1; 11 positions agree with TRBD2. The CDR3 here is CSVSSSLAGGIDSYNEQFF. CDR3 nucleotide sequence: TGCAGCGTTTCCAGCTCGCTAGCGGGAGGAATCGACTCCTACAATGAGCAGTTCTTC.